What follows are 9 T cell receptor beta chains derived from one specimen sequenced in a study of blood T cell repertoires in COVID-19. Sequenced by immunoSEQ multiplex PCR; TCRdb stores in-frame clones only, minus some. In the table there are roughly 70,000 clones, roughly four fifths of which are singletons. The sample was peripheral blood. The source is a man aged 55 to 70 with COVID-19, enrolled during active disease.

V gene TRBV11-2 combines with J gene TRBJ1-1, with TRBD1 matching over 9 bases. J gave up 4 bases and V 4 bases, and 4 bases lay outside the gene matches. This CDR3 region has 14 residues. Germline V CDR1 and CDR2: SGHAT, FQNNGV. CDR3 region: CASSSGQGLTEAFF. The CDR3 DNA is TGTGCCAGCAGCTCGGGACAGGGACTCACTGAAGCTTTCTTT.

The genes are TRBV11-3 and TRBJ2-1; perhaps TRBD2 as D (6 bases). The CDR3 contains 12 residues. Germline V lookup: CDR1 SGHNT, CDR2 YENEEA. The V and J ends lost 5 bases and 15 bases respectively, with 17 bases between them. The CDR3 loop is CASSLGRESTFF. The CDR3 DNA is TGTGCCAGCAGCCTAGGACGGGAGTCCACGTTCTTC.

The genes are TRBV4-1 and TRBJ1-2; TRBD1 matches at 8 bases. Germline loops: CDR1 MGHRA, CDR2 YSYEKL. CDR3 length: 12 residues. Unmatched junction bases numbered 6, after V lost 8 bases and J lost 7 bases. The CDR3 spells CASSRGLGGYTF. CDR3 nucleotide sequence: TGCGCCAGCTCCAGGGGGCTAGGTGGCTACACCTTC.

The chain recombines TRBV2 with TRBJ2-1; D gene uncertain. The CDR3 is 10 residues long. V was shortened by 8 bases and J by 7 bases, with 6 bases between the two germline ends. CDR1 is SNHLY and CDR2 is FYNNEI in the germline V gene. Here the CDR3 reads CASVPNEQFF. In DNA, the CDR3 is TGTGCCAGCGTCCCGAATGAGCAGTTCTTC. Based on the CDR3 plus reference TRBV2 and TRBJ2-1, the full variable domain is EPEVTQTPSHQVTQMGQEVILRCVPISNHLYFYWYRQILGQKVEFLVSFYNNEISEKSEIFDDQFSVERPDGSNFTLKIRSTKLEDSAMYFCASVPNEQFFGPGTRLTVL.

The chain links TRBV7-9 to TRBJ2-1; no reliable D call. Trimming took 5 bases from V and 4 from J, leaving 9 bases between them. The CDR3 has 13 residues. Germline assignment: CDR1 SEHNR and CDR2 FQNEAQ (reference sequence). As DNA, the CDR3 is TGTGCCAGCAGCGCCACTAATTACAATGAGCAGTTCTTC. Amino acid sequence: CASSATNYNEQFF.

The CDR3 reads CASSFSEGLQSYEQYF. For the CDR3, the DNA is TGTGCCAGCAGCTTCTCTGAGGGACTCCAGTCCTACGAGCAGTACTTC. This rearrangement joins TRBV11-2 to TRBJ2-7; the D gene is possibly TRBD2 (6 bases). Trimming removed 3 bases from V and 1 base from J, with 16 bases in between. CDR3 length: 16 amino acids. Germline V gene sequence: CDR1 SGHAT, CDR2 FQNNGV.

V usage is TRBV5-4 and J usage is TRBJ2-7; 9 nucleotides line up with TRBD1. Germline assignment: CDR1 SGHNT and CDR2 YYREEE (reference sequence). This CDR3 comprises 15 residues. V trimming: 3 bases; J trimming: 5 bases; junction bases outside the gene matches: 9. The CDR3: CASSSGQGGFHEQYF. The CDR3 bases are TGTGCCAGCAGCTCGGGACAGGGAGGTTTCCACGAGCAGTACTTC.

The CDR3 reads CASSIAVQVKDGGYTF. The CDR3 nucleotides are TGTGCCAGTAGTATAGCCGTACAGGTAAAGGATGGCGGCTACACCTTC. The V and J genes are TRBV19 and TRBJ1-2, with D tentatively TRBD1 (5 bases). Germline V gives CDR1 LNHDA, CDR2 SQIVND (reference sequence). V was pared by 1 base and J by 8 bases, with 20 bases between. This CDR3 contains 16 residues.

This chain joins TRBV27 and TRBJ1-4, with 12 nucleotides matching TRBD1. Germline values: CDR1 MNHEY, CDR2 SMNVEV (reference sequence). V was clipped by 1 base and J by 13 bases; unmatched bases: 7. The CDR3 sequence is 15 residues long. The CDR3 sequence: CASSLLGQGARRLFF. CDR3 DNA: TGTGCCAGCAGTTTATTGGGACAGGGGGCGAGGAGACTGTTTTTT.